Listed here is a single T cell receptor beta chain. The sample originates from a study of blood T cell repertoires in COVID-19. Original processing notes: Using reference gene primer amplification, nucleated cell counts were estimated. TCRdb's table, derived via immunoSEQ multiplex PCR, lists solely in-frame clones and lacks some. Clonal size and the V and J genes are those of that table, whereas D and trimming came from the DNA. The table shows approximately 99,000 clones, with about 86% occurring only once. Germline V gives CDR1 SEHNR, CDR2 FQNEAQ (reference sequence). V lost 8 bases to trimming and J lost 6 bases, with 13 bases between them. CDR3 size: 12 residues.

The receptor comes from a man between 50 and 59 years old with COVID-19, enrolled during active disease. V is TRBV7-9 and J is TRBJ1-2; D is perhaps TRBD1 (6 bases). Specimen: peripheral blood. The CDR3 sequence is CASGLYRDGYTF. The CDR3 coding sequence is TGTGCCAGCGGGTTATACAGGGATGGCTACACCTTC.